A single sample gave rise to the 26 T cell receptor beta chains below, sequenced in a study of T cell responses to AZD1222 COVID-19 vaccine. Produced via immunoSEQ multiplex PCR; TCRdb's table is partial and in-frame only. The sample holds over 150,000 clones; roughly 92% are singletons and the top ten take 1.5% to 2%. The material sequenced was peripheral blood, taken on day 0 of AZD1222 vaccination. All receptors come from an adult in good health.

The chain recombines TRBV12-3 or TRBV12-4 with TRBJ1-2; D unclear. V lost 3 bases, J lost 5 bases, and 7 bases lay in between. This CDR3 comprises 12 residues. CDR3 DNA: TGTGCCAGCAGTTTTGGTTCGTATGGCTACACCTTC. It specifies CASSFGSYGYTF.

The rearrangement joins TRBV27 to TRBJ1-1; D unresolved. The CDR3 is 13 residues long. V was trimmed by 4 bases and J by 4 bases, leaving 10 bases between them. Germline lookup yields CDR1 MNHEY and CDR2 SMNVEV (reference sequence). This CDR3 reads CASSSSRGTEAFF. The CDR3, as DNA: TGTGCCAGCAGTTCCTCCCGGGGCACTGAAGCTTTCTTT.

The chain recombines TRBV7-9 with TRBJ2-1; D tentatively fits TRBD1 or TRBD2 (5 bases each). This CDR3 spans 14 amino acids. Trimming cost V 8 bases and J 5 bases, with 16 bases left between them. Germline CDR1 is SEHNR and CDR2 is FQNEAQ (reference sequence). The CDR3 region is CASEHGTGHNEQFF. The CDR3 region has the DNA TGTGCCAGCGAACACGGGACGGGGCACAATGAGCAGTTCTTC.

The CDR3 coding sequence is TGTGCCAGCAGCCAAATTGACCGGACGGGGAACACTGAAGCTTTCTTT. Translated: CASSQIDRTGNTEAFF. The chain couples TRBV7-6 to TRBJ1-1, with D unresolved. V lost 5 bases, J lost 1 base, and 17 bases lay in between. Germline V gene sequence: CDR1 SGHVS, CDR2 FNYEAQ. CDR3 length equals 16 residues.

The gene calls are TRBV28 and TRBJ1-2; no definite D call. Trimming shortened V by 6 bases and J by 1 base, and 9 bases separated the two germline ends. The CDR3 covers 13 residues. Germline CDR1 reads MDHEN; CDR2 reads SYDVKM. The chain's CDR3 is CASRISGNYGYTF. The CDR3 DNA is TGTGCCAGCAGAATAAGTGGTAACTATGGCTACACCTTC.

V usage is TRBV19 and J usage is TRBJ2-1, with 13 bases aligning to TRBD2. CDR3 length: 16 residues. Germline assignment: CDR1 LNHDA and CDR2 SQIVND (reference sequence). Trimming cost V 6 bases and J 3 bases; bases outside gene matches: 5. The CDR3 region has the DNA TGTGCCAGTAGGCGGACTAGCGGGAGAGGCTACAATGAGCAGTTCTTC. This gives the protein CASRRTSGRGYNEQFF.

Details on this clone: Other DNA sequences in this sample translate to the same CDR3. The J gene is TRBJ1-1, the V gene TRBV18; no firm D call. CDR1 and CDR2 from the germline V gene are KGHSH and LQKENI. V lost 6 bases and J 1 base, leaving 3 bases between the germline ends. The CDR3 length is 11 residues. CDR3: CASSQNTEAFF. CDR3 bases: TGTGCCAGCTCTCAGAACACTGAAGCTTTCTTT.

The chain is built from TRBV5-1 and TRBJ2-1, with a weak D call TRBD1 (5 bases). Trimming left V 4 bases short and J 9 bases short, with 17 bases between. CDR3 size: 14 residues. Germline CDR1 and CDR2: SGHRS and YFSETQ. The CDR3 here is CASSLNSGLGEQFF. DNA for the CDR3: TGCGCCAGCAGCCTCAACTCAGGGTTGGGTGAGCAGTTCTTC.

V usage is TRBV20-1 and J usage is TRBJ1-2; D uncertain. CDR3 length: 13 residues. With 3 bases removed from V and 3 bases from J, the gap between germline ends came to 11 bases. In germline, CDR1 is DFQATT, CDR2 SNEGSKA (reference sequence). The CDR3 sequence: CSASSREDYGYTF. CDR3 sequence (DNA): TGCAGTGCTAGTAGTAGGGAAGACTATGGCTACACCTTC.

The V call is TRBV10-3, the J call TRBJ2-2; TRBD1 might be the D (6 bases). The CDR3 is 17 residues long. CDR1 is ENHRY, CDR2 SYGVKD, per germline. Trimming removed 4 bases from V and 5 bases from J, with 20 bases in between. In DNA form, the CDR3 reads TGTGCCATCAGTGGAAATGTCGGACAGACCGAGACCGGGGAGCTGTTTTTT. The encoded protein is CAISGNVGQTETGELFF.

The chain recombines TRBV12-3 or TRBV12-4 with TRBJ1-1, with a weak D call TRBD1 (5 bases). Trimming took off 7 bases at V and 1 base at J, with 10 bases between the two ends. The CDR3 runs to 13 residues. As DNA, the CDR3 is TGTGCCAGCACTTTTGGGGCGAACACTGAAGCTTTCTTT. Its protein is CASTFGANTEAFF.

This rearrangement joins TRBV5-1 to TRBJ2-7; no firm D call. Trimming left V 1 base short and J 3 bases short, with 11 bases between. The CDR3 contains 14 residues. CDR1 and CDR2 (germline): SGHRS, YFSETQ. DNA for the CDR3: TGCGCCAGCAGCTTGTTAGGACCCAACTACGAGCAGTACTTC. Protein: CASSLLGPNYEQYF.

The chain joins TRBV6-2 or TRBV6-3 to TRBJ1-4; D is ambiguous. V was trimmed by 6 bases and J by 6 bases, leaving 14 bases between them. In germline, CDR1 is MNHEY, CDR2 SVGEGT. CDR3 length: 14 amino acids. DNA for the CDR3: TGTGCCAGCAGCCCCGGAGGCGATTATGAAAAACTGTTTTTT. Its translation is CASSPGGDYEKLFF.

This clone showed up just a few times. The chain is built from TRBV28 and TRBJ1-5, with no clear D. Germline CDR1 MDHEN, CDR2 SYDVKM. The germline V and J ends were trimmed by 10 bases and 2 bases, with 12 bases remaining between them. CDR3 size: 13 residues. For the CDR3, the DNA is TGTGCCACCCGGGCCTCGGGCAATCAGCCCCAGCATTTT. Residues: CATRASGNQPQHF.

The rearrangement links TRBV4-1 to TRBJ2-3; the match to TRBD2 covers 8 bases. V lost 4 bases and J lost 1; bases outside the gene matches: 10. The CDR3 spans 17 residues. Looked up from germline, CDR1 is MGHRA and CDR2 is YSYEKL. CDR3 sequence reads: CASSPLRGGLGTDTQYF. As DNA, the CDR3 is TGCGCCAGCAGCCCCCTACGGGGGGGCTTAGGCACAGATACGCAGTATTTT.

The V gene is TRBV6-6, the J gene TRBJ1-2, with D uncertain. The CDR3 contains 17 residues. Germline V lookup: CDR1 MNHNY, CDR2 SVGAGI (reference sequence). Trimming cost V 5 bases and J 4 bases, with 23 bases left between them. In DNA, the CDR3 is TGTGCCAGCAGTCGGGAGGGCAGCTCCTCACGGGGCTATGGCTACACCTTC. Translating gives CASSREGSSSRGYGYTF.

J is TRBJ1-1 and V is TRBV27; 7 bases line up with TRBD1. Trimming took 0 bases from V and 1 from J; bases not matched to a gene: 2. CDR3 length: 15 residues. Germline V gives CDR1 MNHEY, CDR2 SMNVEV (reference sequence). The CDR3 DNA follows: TGTGCCAGCAGTTTATCCTGGACAGGGAACACTGAAGCTTTCTTT. Its translation is CASSLSWTGNTEAFF.

This clone appeared a single time. The chain recombines TRBV7-9 with TRBJ2-1; 10 positions agree with TRBD1. The CDR3 extends over 20 amino acids. After removal of 5 bases from V and 3 bases from J, the junction contained 19 bases not matched to a gene. Looked up from germline, CDR1 is SEHNR and CDR2 is FQNEAQ (reference sequence). The CDR3 is CASSTPGQGIGTADYNEQFF. The CDR3, as DNA: TGTGCCAGCAGCACTCCGGGACAGGGGATCGGGACTGCGGACTACAATGAGCAGTTCTTC.

The V gene is TRBV5-1, the J gene TRBJ2-3; D perhaps matches TRBD2 (6 bases). This CDR3 spans 15 amino acids. CDR1 is SGHRS, CDR2 YFSETQ, per germline. V was pared by 2 bases and J by 2 bases, with 12 bases between. The CDR3 DNA reads TGCGCCAGCAGCTTCACTAGCTTCCCCACAGATACGCAGTATTTT. Protein sequence: CASSFTSFPTDTQYF.

This chain links TRBV4-3 with TRBJ2-3; no firm D call. The CDR3 contains 14 residues. Germline V lookup: CDR1 LGHNA, CDR2 YSLEER. The V end lost 4 bases, the J end lost 0 bases, and 8 bases lay between the germline ends. The CDR3 bases are TGCGCCAGCAGCCCGGGTTTCAGCACAGATACGCAGTATTTT. Its protein is CASSPGFSTDTQYF.

This clone was picked up one time. The chain has TRBV5-5 and TRBJ1-5; D possibly corresponds to TRBD1 (5 bases). V gave up 2 bases and J gave up 5 bases, with 14 bases separating them. The CDR3 is 15 residues long. CDR1 and CDR2 from the germline V gene are SGHKS and YYEKEE (reference sequence). CDR3 coding DNA: TGTGCCAGCAGCTTTAGTCCTTTAGGGGATCAGCCCCAGCATTTT. This codes for CASSFSPLGDQPQHF. The complete variable domain, with remaining parts taken from reference TRBV5-5 and TRBJ1-5, reads DAGVTQSPTHLIKTRGQQVTLRCSPISGHKSVSWYQQVLGQGPQFIFQYYEKEERGRGNFPDRFSARQFPNYSSELNVNALLLGDSALYLCASSFSPLGDQPQHFGDGTRLSIL.

The rearrangement joins TRBV28 to TRBJ2-3, with D maybe TRBD2 (5 bases). V was pared by 5 bases and J by 1 base, with 7 bases between. The length of the CDR3 is 13 residues. CDR1 is MDHEN and CDR2 is SYDVKM in the germline V gene. The CDR3 sequence: CASSRAGTDTQYF. CDR3 in DNA: TGTGCCAGCAGTCGAGCGGGCACAGATACGCAGTATTTT.

The V call is TRBV5-1, the J call TRBJ1-3, with TRBD1 as a possible D gene (5 bases). CDR1 is SGHRS and CDR2 is YFSETQ in the germline V gene. The CDR3 has 16 residues. Trimming removed 0 bases at V and 4 bases at J, with 14 bases between. CDR3 sequence (DNA): TGCGCCAGCAGCTTGGACCTCCCAGGGTCCGGAAACACCATATATTTT. This sequence encodes CASSLDLPGSGNTIYF. Using reference TRBV5-1 and TRBJ1-3 for the parts outside the CDR3, the full variable domain is KAGVTQTPRYLIKTRGQQVTLSCSPISGHRSVSWYQQTPGQGLQFLFEYFSETQRNKGNFPGRFSGRQFSNSRSEMNVSTLELGDSALYLCASSLDLPGSGNTIYFGEGSWLTVV.

J is TRBJ2-1 and V is TRBV9, with D possibly matching TRBD2 (5 bases). CDR3 length: 15 residues. In germline, CDR1 is SGDLS, CDR2 YYNGEE. The germline V and J ends were trimmed by 2 bases and 5 bases, with 14 bases remaining between them. The CDR3 sequence: CASSVDGVIDNEQFF. The CDR3 DNA reads as TGTGCCAGCAGCGTTGACGGGGTGATCGACAATGAGCAGTTCTTC.

The CDR3 is CASRQGIATEAFF. Here the CDR3 DNA reads TGTGCCAGTAGGCAGGGGATCGCCACTGAAGCTTTCTTT. J is TRBJ1-1 and V is TRBV19; the D gene is possibly TRBD1 (6 bases). Germline V gene data show CDR1 as LNHDA and CDR2 as SQIVND (reference sequence). This CDR3 has 13 amino acids. The V gene lost 6 bases and the J gene lost 4 bases, with 12 bases spanning the gap. The entire variable domain, with the rest obtained from reference TRBV19 and TRBJ1-1, is as follows: DGGITQSPKYLFRKEGQNVTLSCEQNLNHDAMYWYRQDPGQGLRLIYYSQIVNDFQKGDIAEGYSVSREKKESFPLTVTSAQKNPTAFYLCASRQGIATEAFFGQGTRLTVV.

A note on this clone: The junction differs from germline at one of its ends, possibly a read error. The chain combines TRBV3-1 (or the pseudogene TRBV3-2) with TRBJ2-7; D is perhaps TRBD1 (6 bases). Germline V gene lookup returns CDR1 LGHDT and CDR2 YNNKEL (reference sequence). This CDR3 has 12 amino acids. The CDR3 DNA reads TGTGCCAGCAGCCAAGCCGGGACATTCGTAATCTTC. Protein sequence: CASSQAGTFVIF.